This T cell receptor (beta chain) was identified in a study of human T cells and chemical hapten exposure. Study overall: Small pooled library volume differences chiefly drove per-sample TCR yield variation.

Time point in this sample: patch test 1, 2 weeks after DPC sensitization. Treatment of the sample: therapeutic diphenylcyclopropenone sensitization with weekly scalp DPC. Overall study results and limits: Positively correlated with patch test score were the counts of PT1 expanded TCRs.

The table lists this clonotype with many counts. The antigen is unknown. From germline, CDR1 is MGHDK and CDR2 SYGVNS. V was pared by 2 bases and J by 0 bases, with 7 bases between. The CDR3 sequence is 14 residues long. Unique molecular identifiers were attached to individual cDNA molecules within the library. Authors' analysis steps: Sampled TCR counts reached a median of roughly 100,000 per sample, with values ranging from roughly 20,000 to 700,000. One entry per CDR3 protein, called by TCRdb with MiXCR from the RACE reads. The authors' filters were not applied to this entry. The sample includes around 380,000 distinct CDR3 sequences, roughly 4.8% seen only once; the top ten take under 2.5%.

This chain links TRBV25-1 with TRBJ1-2, with no clear D. The sequencing here drew on whole blood, taken in connection with sensitization to the hapten diphenylcyclopropenone (DPC). This sequence was found in a woman aged 45-65 years with alopecia areata. Some clones in this sample may be carry-over from other donors' samples. CDR3 loop: CASSEPGTNYGYTF. CDR3 in DNA: TGTGCCAGCAGTGAACCGGGAACTAACTATGGCTACACCTTC.